This T cell receptor (beta chain) comes out of a study of cytomegalovirus exposure and HLA in healthy donors. The table came from immunoSEQ multiplex PCR; TCRdb's copy has only in-frame clones and leaves some out. The sample has about 360,000 clones; 86% are singletons. Overall study results and limits: It was reportedly the case that the classifier diagnosed cytomegalovirus status with high specificity and sensitivity.

With respect to this clone: Its antigen is as yet unknown.

Separation from the roughly 690-subject first cohort characterized the roughly 120-subject validation cohort, to which the donors belonged. The CDR3 is made up of 15 amino acids. Germline values: CDR1 SGHAT, CDR2 FQNNGV. V lost 3 bases and J 3 bases, leaving 13 bases between the germline ends. Material for sequencing was PBMCs. The J gene is TRBJ2-3, the V gene TRBV11-2, with D possibly being TRBD2 (6 bases). This TCR derives from a young woman in good health and CMV-seronegative. CDR3 region: CASSFFPGATDTQYF. CDR3 sequence (DNA): TGTGCCAGCAGCTTCTTTCCGGGAGCGACAGATACGCAGTATTTT.